These T cell receptor beta chains were read from a single sample in a study of PD-1 blockade in classical Hodgkin lymphoma. Sequenced by immunoSEQ multiplex PCR; TCRdb stores in-frame clones only, minus some. The table includes under 80,000 clones, approximately 93% detected once. The specimen was peripheral blood mononuclear cells (PBMCs). These receptors all stem from a human donor with classical Hodgkin lymphoma. Each CDR3 is given with its conserved first and last residue. A D gene is named only where the DNA matches it firmly. Expanded clones are given a class, and other clones once, few, many or no size at all.

>.|TRBJ2-7|TRBV28|.
CASKVLMSHEQYF
TGTGCCAGCAAGGTACTAATGTCCCACGAGCAGTACTTC
>TRBD1|TRBJ2-1|TRBV2|.
CASRDRVSYNEQFF
TGTGCCAGCCGAGACAGGGTTTCCTACAATGAGCAGTTCTTC
>.|TRBJ1-4|TRBV28|.
CASTLGGGGSEKLFF
TGTGCCAGCACCCTCGGAGGGGGGGGGAGCGAAAAACTGTTTTTT
>TRBD2|TRBJ2-1|TRBV5-1|.
CASSPTGTSPFFPYNEQFF
TGCGCCAGCAGCCCTACCGGGACTAGCCCCTTTTTCCCCTACAATGAGCAGTTCTTC
>TRBD2|TRBJ2-5|TRBV19|.
CASSTVGGETQYF
TGTGCCAGTAGTACTGTCGGGGGGGAGACCCAGTACTTC
>.|TRBJ2-3|TRBV7-2|few
CASSLGGGVVDTQYF
TGTGCCAGCAGCTTAGGTGGCGGGGTAGTGGATACGCAGTATTTT
>.|TRBJ1-2|TRBV19|.
CASSIKGNYGYTF
TGTGCCAGTAGTATAAAAGGGAACTATGGCTACACCTTC
>.|TRBJ2-7|TRBV10-1|few
CASSENSYEQYF
TGCGCCAGCAGTGAGAACTCCTACGAGCAGTACTTC
>.|TRBJ2-2|TRBV6-6|.
CASSYERGTGELFF
TGTGCCAGCAGTTACGAGCGAGGGACCGGGGAGCTGTTTTTT
>.|TRBJ2-7|TRBV30|few
CAWNDYRSYEQYF
TGTGCCTGGAACGACTACCGCTCCTACGAGCAGTACTTC
>.|TRBJ2-2|TRBV6-1|.
CASSVQGAGELFF
TGTGCCAGCAGTGTGCAGGGTGCCGGGGAGCTGTTTTTT
>TRBD1|TRBJ1-2|TRBV4-1|.
CASSYGQGTNYGYTF
TGCGCCAGCAGTTACGGACAGGGGACTAACTATGGCTACACCTTC
>TRBD1|TRBJ1-1|TRBV7-2|.
CASSLETGRATEAFF
TGTGCCAGCAGCTTAGAGACAGGGCGAGCCACTGAAGCTTTCTTT
>TRBD1|TRBJ1-1|TRBV5-6|.
CASSVDRVGERTEAFF
TGTGCCAGCAGCGTCGACAGGGTTGGGGAGCGAACTGAAGCTTTCTTT
>.|TRBJ1-1|TRBV29-1|.
CSVEGGGGTEAFF
TGCAGCGTTGAAGGCGGGGGAGGCACTGAAGCTTTCTTT
>.|TRBJ2-1|TRBV5-1|.
CASSLEGGQSHAYNEQFF
TGCGCCAGCAGCCTGGAGGGGGGCCAGTCCCATGCCTACAATGAGCAGTTCTTC
>.|TRBJ1-2|TRBV7-9|.
CASSFGVAGPTNYGYTF
TGTGCCAGCAGCTTTGGCGTCGCGGGACCTACTAACTATGGCTACACCTTC
>.|TRBJ1-4|TRBV5-6|.
CASSLNGGRPTNEKLFF
TGTGCCAGCAGCTTGAATGGGGGGCGACCGACTAATGAAAAACTGTTTTTT
>.|TRBJ1-3|TRBV29-1|few
CSVTVLGNTIYF
TGCAGCGTGACAGTCCTTGGAAACACCATATATTTT
>.|TRBJ1-5|TRBV5-8|.
CASSSESYRSNQPQHF
TGTGCCAGCAGCTCTGAATCGTACAGGAGCAATCAGCCCCAGCATTTT
>TRBD1|TRBJ1-2|TRBV5-1|.
CASSLEGQGNPNYGYTF
TGCGCCAGCAGCTTGGAGGGACAGGGGAACCCTAACTATGGCTACACCTTC
>.|TRBJ1-6|TRBV2|.
CASSEAGTRESSPLHF
TGTGCCAGCAGTGAAGCAGGGACCCGGGAAAGCTCACCCCTCCACTTT
>.|TRBJ1-2|TRBV2|.
CASRDWNYGYTF
TGTGCCAGCCGGGACTGGAACTATGGCTACACCTTC
>TRBD1|TRBJ1-1|TRBV29-1|.
CSVEVGILLGRGRTEAFF
TGCAGCGTTGAAGTTGGTATCCTCTTAGGCAGGGGGCGAACTGAAGCTTTCTTT
>.|TRBJ2-2|TRBV4-1|few
CASSHGSGELFF
TGCGCCAGCAGCCACGGGTCCGGGGAGCTGTTTTTT
>.|TRBJ2-2|TRBV11-2|.
CASTPTGNTGELFF
TGTGCCAGCACCCCGACGGGGAACACCGGGGAGCTGTTTTTT
>.|TRBJ2-5|TRBV11-2|.
CASSLEWGGETQYF
TGTGCCAGCAGCTTAGAGTGGGGCGGAGAGACCCAGTACTTC
>TRBD2|TRBJ2-5|TRBV5-1|.
CASRTGLAGEGETQYF
TGCGCCAGCAGGACGGGACTAGCGGGAGAGGGAGAGACCCAGTACTTC
>.|TRBJ2-1|TRBV9|.
CASTRDWGNYNEQFF
TGTGCCAGCACCAGAGACTGGGGGAATTACAATGAGCAGTTCTTC
>.|TRBJ1-5|TRBV7-9|.
CASSLVLGSGNQPQHF
TGTGCCAGCAGCTTAGTTCTGGGATCTGGCAATCAGCCCCAGCATTTT
>.|TRBJ1-5|TRBV30|.
CAWNRVGGNQPQHF
TGTGCCTGGAATAGGGTAGGTGGCAATCAGCCCCAGCATTTT
>.|TRBJ2-2|TRBV2|.
CASRKTVLRDTGELFF
TGTGCCAGCAGGAAGACAGTCCTTCGTGACACCGGGGAGCTGTTTTTT
>.|TRBJ1-5|TRBV19|.
CASSIRGGWQSQHF
TGTGCCAGTAGTATTCGGGGGGGATGGCAGTCCCAGCATTTT
>.|TRBJ2-7|TRBV5-6|.
CASSLVDSYEQYF
TGTGCCAGCAGCTTGGTAGACAGCTACGAGCAGTACTTC